Listed below are T cell receptor beta chains from one sample, sequenced in a study of cytomegalovirus exposure and HLA in healthy donors. TCRdb's copy holds only in-frame clones and misses some; the assay was immunoSEQ multiplex PCR. This sample has about 140,000 clones; around two thirds occur once, and the top ten carry 10%. Sequenced input: PBMCs. The receptors derive from a man between 25 and 39 years old in good health and CMV-seropositive. CDR3s include the opening cysteine and the closing phenylalanine or tryptophan. A D gene is named only where the DNA matches it firmly. Clone size is given for some rows only: seen once, a few or many times, or a class if the clone is expanded.

v_gene,d_gene,j_gene,abundance,CDR3nt,CDR3aa
TRBV4-1,NA,TRBJ1-1,few,TGCGCCAGCAGCCCAGTCCCGACAGGCCTCCTCGGGAACACTGAAGCTTTCTTT,CASSPVPTGLLGNTEAFF
TRBV25-1,TRBD2,TRBJ2-7,few,TGTGCCGCGTGGGGGGGGAGTTTTGGGGAGCAGTACTTC,CAAWGGSFGEQYF
TRBV28,NA,TRBJ1-4,few,TGTGCCAGCAGTTCAGAATTCGTCATTGAAAAACTGTTTTTT,CASSSEFVIEKLFF
TRBV7-9,NA,TRBJ1-1,NA,TGTGCCAGCAGCCGATCCGGGGAGAACACTGAAGCTTTCTTT,CASSRSGENTEAFF
TRBV4-1,TRBD1,TRBJ2-7,few,TGCGCCAGCAGCCAAACGGGACAGGGTAACCACGAGCAGTACTTC,CASSQTGQGNHEQYF
TRBV4-1,TRBD1,TRBJ1-2,NA,TGCGCCAGCAGCCAAGGAGGCCCGGGACAGACTAACTATGGCTACACCTTC,CASSQGGPGQTNYGYTF
TRBV5-1,TRBD1,TRBJ2-7,NA,TGCGCCAGCAGCTTGGGGGACAGATCGGACGAGCAGTACTTC,CASSLGDRSDEQYF
TRBV6-1,TRBD2,TRBJ2-3,NA,TGTGCCAGCAGTGCGACTCTACCGGGACTAGACCTAAATACGCAGTATTTT,CASSATLPGLDLNTQYF
TRBV9,NA,TRBJ2-3,NA,TGTGCCAGCAGCGCGGCCGGGTTTGCGACAGATACGCAGTATTTT,CASSAAGFATDTQYF
TRBV10-1,TRBD1,TRBJ2-7,NA,TGCGCCGCGGATCCCCCGGAGGGACAGGGGAGAGGTCACGAGCAGTACTTC,CAADPPEGQGRGHEQYF
TRBV30,NA,TRBJ1-2,few,TGTGCCTGGAGTGTGGTCAGCTATGGCTACACCTTC,CAWSVVSYGYTF
TRBV19,TRBD1,TRBJ1-5,few,TGTGCCACCAGGAGCCGGGACAGGGACATGTATCAGCCCCAGCATTTT,CATRSRDRDMYQPQHF
TRBV2,TRBD1,TRBJ2-5,NA,TGTGCCAGCAGTGATACTTCAACAGGGGGCAGAGAGACCCAGTACTTC,CASSDTSTGGRETQYF
TRBV5-8,TRBD1,TRBJ1-1,NA,TGTGCCAGCAGCTGGGACAGGGCGAGGACTGAAGCTTTCTTT,CASSWDRARTEAFF
TRBV5-4,TRBD2,TRBJ2-2,NA,TGTGCCAGCAGGACGGGGGGGGCGAACACCGGGGAGCTGTTTTTT,CASRTGGANTGELFF
TRBV25-1,NA,TRBJ1-3,NA,TGTGCCAGCAGTCCGTCTGCTGGAAACACCATATATTTT,CASSPSAGNTIYF
TRBV5-1,TRBD2,TRBJ2-7,NA,TGCGCCAGCAGCTTGGCCCTAACTAGCGGGGTACCCTACGAGCAGTACTTC,CASSLALTSGVPYEQYF
TRBV5-1,NA,TRBJ1-1,once,TGCGCCAGCAGCTTGTTCGGGGGGAACACTGAAGCTTTCTTT,CASSLFGGNTEAFF
TRBV2,TRBD1,TRBJ1-2,NA,TGTGCCAGCACCTACGGAGGACAGGGGGTGAGCTACACCTTC,CASTYGGQGVSYTF
TRBV5-1,NA,TRBJ2-7,NA,TGCGCCAGCAGCACGGCGACTAGTCCCGAGCAGTACTTC,CASSTATSPEQYF
TRBV5-1,TRBD1,TRBJ2-7,NA,TGCGCCAGCAGCTTGCCCCTCGGGACAGGTGACGAGCAGTACTTC,CASSLPLGTGDEQYF
TRBV7-8,TRBD2,TRBJ2-1,NA,TGTGCCAGCAGCGTGGGACTAGCGATGAATGAGCAGTTCTTC,CASSVGLAMNEQFF
TRBV28,NA,TRBJ1-2,once,TGTGCCAGCAGTTCCTACTATGGCTACACCTTC,CASSSYYGYTF
TRBV28,TRBD2,TRBJ2-2,NA,TGTGCCAGCAGTATAGGCGGGAGGGTACGGGAGCTGTTTTTT,CASSIGGRVRELFF
TRBV6-1,NA,TRBJ1-3,NA,TGTGCCAGCAGTGTTCGCGGGGTATCTGGAAACACCATATATTTT,CASSVRGVSGNTIYF
TRBV9,NA,TRBJ2-3,NA,TGTGCCAGCAGCGTAGTTGACAGGCACACAGATACGCAGTATTTT,CASSVVDRHTDTQYF
TRBV2,NA,TRBJ2-7,NA,TGTGCCAGTCGGGGGAGCGGGCAGTACTTC,CASRGSGQYF
TRBV19,TRBD1,TRBJ1-1,NA,TGTGCCAGTACAGGACAGGGGAGCACTGAAGCTTTCTTT,CASTGQGSTEAFF
TRBV7-6,NA,TRBJ1-1,NA,TGTGCCAGCAGCTTATCCCGGGACACTGAAGCTTTCTTT,CASSLSRDTEAFF
TRBV10-3,NA,TRBJ2-1,NA,TGTGCCATCAGCGTCGGGGGAGAGACCTACAATGAGCAGTTCTTC,CAISVGGETYNEQFF
TRBV2,TRBD2,TRBJ2-5,NA,TGTGCCAGCAGTGTAAACGGGAGGGCTGAGACCCAGTACTTC,CASSVNGRAETQYF
TRBV5-1,NA,TRBJ1-5,NA,TGCGCCAGCAGTCTAACTGGTTCTAGCAATCAGCCCCAGCATTTT,CASSLTGSSNQPQHF
TRBV18,NA,TRBJ1-4,few,TGTGCCAGCTCACGGGGGCCGGATGAAAAACTGTTTTTT,CASSRGPDEKLFF
TRBV7-3,NA,TRBJ2-2,NA,TGTGCCAGCAGCCCGAATAACGGGTACACCGGGGAGCTGTTTTTT,CASSPNNGYTGELFF
TRBV27,TRBD1,TRBJ2-7,NA,TGTGCCAGCAGTTTATTGGGACAGGGATACGAGCAGTACTTC,CASSLLGQGYEQYF
TRBV6-5,NA,TRBJ2-1,NA,TGTGCCAGCAGCTCCTACAATGAGCGGTTCTTC,CASSSYNERFF
TRBV7-6,NA,TRBJ1-1,few,TGTGCCAGCAGCTCCCTAAAAGGGAGGGCCGCCGTGAACACTGAAGCTTTCTTT,CASSSLKGRAAVNTEAFF
TRBV6-1,NA,TRBJ1-4,NA,TGTGCCAGCAGTGCTTCCGGGACAACATACGAAAAACTGTTTTTT,CASSASGTTYEKLFF
TRBV5-1,NA,TRBJ2-1,once,TGCGCCAGCAGCCTCAGCGGAAGCTCCTACAATGAGCAGTTCTTC,CASSLSGSSYNEQFF
TRBV6-6,NA,TRBJ2-1,NA,TGTGCCAGCAGCCAAAACCCGGTGAGCTCCTACAATGAGCAGTTCTTC,CASSQNPVSSYNEQFF